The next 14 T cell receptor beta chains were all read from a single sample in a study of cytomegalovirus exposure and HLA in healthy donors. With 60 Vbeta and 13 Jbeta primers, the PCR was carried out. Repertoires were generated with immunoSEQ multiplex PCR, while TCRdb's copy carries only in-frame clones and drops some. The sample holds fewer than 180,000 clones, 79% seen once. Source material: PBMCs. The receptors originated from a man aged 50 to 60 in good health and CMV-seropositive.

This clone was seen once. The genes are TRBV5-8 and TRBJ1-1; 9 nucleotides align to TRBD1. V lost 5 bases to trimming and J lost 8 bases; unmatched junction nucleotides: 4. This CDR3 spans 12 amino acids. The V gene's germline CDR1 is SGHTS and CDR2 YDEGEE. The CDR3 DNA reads TGTGCCAGCAGGCAAACAGGGGGCGAAGCTTTCTTT. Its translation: CASRQTGGEAFF. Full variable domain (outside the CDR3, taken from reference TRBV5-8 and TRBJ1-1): EAGVTQSPTHLIKTRGQQATLRCSPISGHTSVYWYQQALGLGLQFLLWYDEGEERNRGNFPPRFSGRQFPNYSSELNVNALELEDSALYLCASRQTGGEAFFGQGTRLTVV.

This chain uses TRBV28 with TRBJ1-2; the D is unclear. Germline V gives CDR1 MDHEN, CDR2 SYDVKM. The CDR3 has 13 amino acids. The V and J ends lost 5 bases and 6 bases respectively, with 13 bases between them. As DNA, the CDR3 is TGTGCCAGCAGTCGACGGGGTTCAAATGGCTACACCTTC. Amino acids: CASSRRGSNGYTF.

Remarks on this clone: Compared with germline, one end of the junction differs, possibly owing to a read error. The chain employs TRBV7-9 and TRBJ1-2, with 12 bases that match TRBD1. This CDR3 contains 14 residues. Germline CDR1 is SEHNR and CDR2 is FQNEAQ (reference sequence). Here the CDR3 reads CSSSSGTGGFGYTF. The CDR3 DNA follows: TGTTCCAGCAGCTCCGGGACAGGGGGCTTTGGCTACACCTTC.

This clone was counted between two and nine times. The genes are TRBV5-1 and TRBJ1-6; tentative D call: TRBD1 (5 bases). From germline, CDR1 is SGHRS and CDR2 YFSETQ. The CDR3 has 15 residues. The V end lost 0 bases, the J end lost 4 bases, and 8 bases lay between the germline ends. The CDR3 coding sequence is TGCGCCAGCAGCTTGGTCGGGGGGTATAATTCACCCCTCCACTTT. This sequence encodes CASSLVGGYNSPLHF.

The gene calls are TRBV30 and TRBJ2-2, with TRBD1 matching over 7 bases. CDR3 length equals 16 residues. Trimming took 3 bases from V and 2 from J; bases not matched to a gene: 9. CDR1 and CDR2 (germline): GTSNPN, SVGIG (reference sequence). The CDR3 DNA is TGTGCCTGGAGGGTTCCGGGACAGAGTAACACCGGGGAGCTGTTTTTT. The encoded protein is CAWRVPGQSNTGELFF.

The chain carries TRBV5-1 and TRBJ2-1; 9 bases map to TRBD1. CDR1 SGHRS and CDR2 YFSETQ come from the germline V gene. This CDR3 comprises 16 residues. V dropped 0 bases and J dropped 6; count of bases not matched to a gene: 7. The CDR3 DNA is TGCGCCAGCAGCTTGGAGGGACAGGGTCAGTTCAATGAGCAGTTCTTC. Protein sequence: CASSLEGQGQFNEQFF.

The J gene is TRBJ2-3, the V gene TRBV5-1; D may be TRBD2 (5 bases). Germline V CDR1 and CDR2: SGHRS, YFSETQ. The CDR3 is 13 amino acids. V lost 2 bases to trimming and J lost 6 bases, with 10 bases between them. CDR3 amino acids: CASSFGLGDTQYF. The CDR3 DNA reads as TGCGCCAGCAGCTTTGGACTGGGTGATACGCAGTATTTT. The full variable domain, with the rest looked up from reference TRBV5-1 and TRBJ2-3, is KAGVTQTPRYLIKTRGQQVTLSCSPISGHRSVSWYQQTPGQGLQFLFEYFSETQRNKGNFPGRFSGRQFSNSRSEMNVSTLELGDSALYLCASSFGLGDTQYFGPGTRLTVL.

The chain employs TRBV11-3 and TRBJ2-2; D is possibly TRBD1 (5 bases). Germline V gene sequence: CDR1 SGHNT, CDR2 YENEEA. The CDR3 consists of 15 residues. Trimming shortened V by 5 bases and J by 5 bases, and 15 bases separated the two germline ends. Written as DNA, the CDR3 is TGTGCCAGCAGCCATAACGCTCAGGGAACCGGGGAGCTGTTTTTT. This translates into CASSHNAQGTGELFF.

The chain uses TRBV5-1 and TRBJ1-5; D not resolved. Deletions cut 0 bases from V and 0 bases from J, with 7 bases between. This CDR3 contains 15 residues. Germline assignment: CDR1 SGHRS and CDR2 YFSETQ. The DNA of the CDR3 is TGCGCCAGCAGCTTGGGGGCTAATAGCAATCAGCCCCAGCATTTT. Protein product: CASSLGANSNQPQHF.

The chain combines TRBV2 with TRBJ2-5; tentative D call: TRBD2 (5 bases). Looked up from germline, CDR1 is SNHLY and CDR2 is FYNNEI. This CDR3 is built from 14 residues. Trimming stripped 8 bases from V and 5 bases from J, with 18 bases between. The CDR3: CASSWVGPGETQYF. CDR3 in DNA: TGTGCCAGCTCCTGGGTAGGGCCGGGGGAGACCCAGTACTTC.

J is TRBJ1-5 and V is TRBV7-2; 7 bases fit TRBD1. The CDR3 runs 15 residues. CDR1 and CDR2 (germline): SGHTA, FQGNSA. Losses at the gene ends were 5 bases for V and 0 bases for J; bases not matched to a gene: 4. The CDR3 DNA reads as TGTGCCAGCAGCGACAGGGCGCATAGCAATCAGCCCCAGCATTTT. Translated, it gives CASSDRAHSNQPQHF.

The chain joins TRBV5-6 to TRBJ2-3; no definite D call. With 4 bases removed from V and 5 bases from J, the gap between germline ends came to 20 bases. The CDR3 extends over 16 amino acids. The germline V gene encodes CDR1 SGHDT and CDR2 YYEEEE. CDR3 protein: CASSPPSSVLRDTQYF. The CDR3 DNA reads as TGTGCCAGCAGCCCACCATCATCGGTGTTGCGAGATACGCAGTATTTT.

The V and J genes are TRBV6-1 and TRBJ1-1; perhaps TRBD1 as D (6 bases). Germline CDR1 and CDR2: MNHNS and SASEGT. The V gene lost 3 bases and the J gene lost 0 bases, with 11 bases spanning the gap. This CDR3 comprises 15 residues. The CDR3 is CASSDSGEMNTEAFF. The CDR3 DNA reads TGTGCCAGCAGTGATTCAGGGGAAATGAACACTGAAGCTTTCTTT.

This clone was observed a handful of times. The CDR3 DNA reads TGTGCCTGGAGTTGGGCAGGGAATTCACCCCTCCACTTT. Translation: CAWSWAGNSPLHF. V and J are TRBV30 and TRBJ1-6, with D perhaps matching TRBD1 (5 bases). Per the germline V gene, CDR1 is GTSNPN and CDR2 is SVGIG (reference sequence). V was clipped by 2 bases and J by 7 bases, with 9 bases between them. The CDR3 sequence is 13 residues long.